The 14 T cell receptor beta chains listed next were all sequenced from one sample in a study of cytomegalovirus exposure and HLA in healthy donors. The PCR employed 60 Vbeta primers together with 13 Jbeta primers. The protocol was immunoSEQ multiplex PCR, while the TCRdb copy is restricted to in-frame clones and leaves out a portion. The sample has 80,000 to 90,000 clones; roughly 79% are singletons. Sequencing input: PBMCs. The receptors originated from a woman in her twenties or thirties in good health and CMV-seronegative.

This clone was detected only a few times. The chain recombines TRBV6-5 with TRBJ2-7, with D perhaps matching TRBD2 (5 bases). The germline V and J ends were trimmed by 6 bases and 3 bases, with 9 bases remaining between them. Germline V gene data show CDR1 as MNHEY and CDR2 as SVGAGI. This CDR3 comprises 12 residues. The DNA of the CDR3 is TGTGCCAGCAGCCCTACTAGCTACGAGCAGTACTTC. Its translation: CASSPTSYEQYF.

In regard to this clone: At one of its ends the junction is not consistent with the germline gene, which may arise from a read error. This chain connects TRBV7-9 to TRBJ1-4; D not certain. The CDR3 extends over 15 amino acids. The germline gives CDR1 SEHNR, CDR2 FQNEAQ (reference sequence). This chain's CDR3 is CSSALRGSTNEKLFF. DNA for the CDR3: TGTTCCAGCGCCCTCCGGGGTTCGACTAATGAAAAACTGTTTTTT.

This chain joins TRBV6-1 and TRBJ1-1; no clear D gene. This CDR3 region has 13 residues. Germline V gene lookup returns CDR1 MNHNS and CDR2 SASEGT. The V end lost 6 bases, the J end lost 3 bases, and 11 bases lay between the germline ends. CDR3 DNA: TGTGCCAGCAGCCTAACCGGGGACACTGAAGCTTTCTTT. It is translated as CASSLTGDTEAFF.

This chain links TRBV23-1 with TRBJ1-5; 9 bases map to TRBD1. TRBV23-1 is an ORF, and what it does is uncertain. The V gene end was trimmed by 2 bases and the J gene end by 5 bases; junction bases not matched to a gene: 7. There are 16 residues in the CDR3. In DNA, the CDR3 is TGCGCCAGCAGTCAAGCCGGGACAGGGAACTATCAGCCCCAGCATTTT. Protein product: CASSQAGTGNYQPQHF.

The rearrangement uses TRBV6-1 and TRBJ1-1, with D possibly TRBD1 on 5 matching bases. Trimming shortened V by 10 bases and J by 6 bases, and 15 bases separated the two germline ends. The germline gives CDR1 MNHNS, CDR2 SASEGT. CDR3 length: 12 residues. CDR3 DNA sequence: TGTGCCACGCGGGGGGTCAGGGCTGAAGCTTTCTTT. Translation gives CATRGVRAEAFF.

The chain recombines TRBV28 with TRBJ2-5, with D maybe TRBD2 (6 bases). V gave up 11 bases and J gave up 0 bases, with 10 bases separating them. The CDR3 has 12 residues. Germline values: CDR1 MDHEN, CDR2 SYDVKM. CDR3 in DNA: TGTGCCTCTCGGGGGTACCAAGAGACCCAGTACTTC. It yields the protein CASRGYQETQYF.

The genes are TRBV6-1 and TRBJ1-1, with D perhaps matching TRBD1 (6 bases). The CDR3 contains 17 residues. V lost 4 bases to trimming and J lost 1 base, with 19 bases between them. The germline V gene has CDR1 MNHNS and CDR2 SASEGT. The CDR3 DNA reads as TGTGCCAGCAGTGTCAAAATACAGGGCCGGGGGAACACTGAAGCTTTCTTT. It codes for CASSVKIQGRGNTEAFF.

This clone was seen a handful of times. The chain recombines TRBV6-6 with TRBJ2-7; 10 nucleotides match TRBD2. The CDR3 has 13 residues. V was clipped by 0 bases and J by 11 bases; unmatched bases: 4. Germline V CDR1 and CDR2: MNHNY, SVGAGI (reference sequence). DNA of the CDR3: TGTGCCAGCAGTTACTCGACCGGGACTAGCGAGTACTTC. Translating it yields CASSYSTGTSEYF.

CDR3 DNA sequence: TGTGCCAGCAGCCCCACCGGGACAGCGTACGAGCAGTACTTC. Translation: CASSPTGTAYEQYF. The rearrangement links TRBV11-3 to TRBJ2-7, with 7 bases matching TRBD1. J lost 4 bases, V lost 5 bases, and 8 bases had no gene match. CDR1 SGHNT and CDR2 YENEEA come from the germline V gene. The CDR3 length is 14 residues.

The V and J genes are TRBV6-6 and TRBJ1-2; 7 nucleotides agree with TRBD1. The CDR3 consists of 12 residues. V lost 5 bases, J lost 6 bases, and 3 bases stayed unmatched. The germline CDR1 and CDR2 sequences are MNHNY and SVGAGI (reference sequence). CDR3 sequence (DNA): TGTGCCAGCAGTGGGACAGAGCATGGCTACACCTTC. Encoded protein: CASSGTEHGYTF.

CDR3 protein: CASSSQGGGTDTQYF. Here the CDR3 DNA reads TGTGCCAGCAGCTCCCAGGGAGGCGGCACAGATACGCAGTATTTT. The rearrangement uses TRBV5-6 and TRBJ2-3; tentatively, D is TRBD2 (6 bases). Germline V gene data show CDR1 as SGHDT and CDR2 as YYEEEE. Trimming stripped 3 bases from V and 1 base from J, with 12 bases between. This CDR3 has 15 amino acids.

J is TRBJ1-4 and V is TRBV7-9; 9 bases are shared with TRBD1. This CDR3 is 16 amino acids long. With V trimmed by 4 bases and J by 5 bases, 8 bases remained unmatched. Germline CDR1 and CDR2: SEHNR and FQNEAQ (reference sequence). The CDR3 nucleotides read TGTGCCAGCAGCTCAAGACAGGGGGGGCGGAATGAAAAACTGTTTTTT. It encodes CASSSRQGGRNEKLFF.

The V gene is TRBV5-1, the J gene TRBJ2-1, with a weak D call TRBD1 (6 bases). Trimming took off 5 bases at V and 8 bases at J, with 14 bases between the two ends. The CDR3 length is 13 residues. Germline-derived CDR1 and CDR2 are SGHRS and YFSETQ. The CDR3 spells CASREQGGDEQFF. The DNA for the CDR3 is TGCGCCAGCAGGGAACAGGGTGGAGATGAGCAGTTCTTC.

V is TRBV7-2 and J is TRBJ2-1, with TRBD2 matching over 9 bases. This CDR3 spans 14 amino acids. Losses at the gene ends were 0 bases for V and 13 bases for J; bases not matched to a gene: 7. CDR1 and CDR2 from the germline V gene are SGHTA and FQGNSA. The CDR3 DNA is TGTGCCAGCAGCTTAGCTGGGACTAGCCTAAAACAGTTCTTC. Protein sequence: CASSLAGTSLKQFF.